The 24 T cell receptor beta chains below all came from one sample that was sequenced in a study of PD-L1 blockade in urothelial cancer (dated by TCRdb to the late 2010s). Library preparation used the immunoSEQ multiplex PCR assay. TCRdb mirrors the immuneACCESS table, restricted to in-frame sequences. Some clones are absent from its copies; in checked studies, under half trace to an unresolved V gene, and the reason for the others is unknown. In all, the sample holds about 14,000 clones, and roughly 88% of those were seen once. The ten largest clonotypes hold 13% to 15% of the sample. The sample in question was PBMCs, obtained around atezolizumab (anti-PD-L1) treatment. These TCRs come from a man aged 65-85 years with urothelial cancer.

V gene TRBV5-4 combines with J gene TRBJ2-5; D is possibly TRBD1 (6 bases). Per the germline V gene, CDR1 is SGHNT and CDR2 is YYREEE (reference sequence). The CDR3 is 14 amino acids. V lost 0 bases and J lost 5, with 11 bases in between. The CDR3 DNA reads as TGTGCCAGCAGCTTGGTTGGGGGCGGGGAGACCCAGTACTTC. Its protein is CASSLVGGGETQYF.

The genes are TRBV9 and TRBJ2-1; possible D gene TRBD1, 6 bases. The V gene's germline CDR1 is SGDLS and CDR2 YYNGEE. The CDR3 sequence is 14 residues long. V gave up 4 bases and J gave up 9 bases, with 17 bases separating them. In nucleotides, the CDR3 is TGTGCCAGCAGCCCTGAGGGGACAACCGTTGAGCAGTTCTTC. This gives the protein CASSPEGTTVEQFF.

The rearrangement joins TRBV30 to TRBJ2-2; D unclear. The CDR3 runs to 11 residues. The V and J ends lost 6 bases and 7 bases respectively, with 9 bases between them. Germline CDR1 is GTSNPN and CDR2 is SVGIG (reference sequence). CDR3: CACYRGGELFF. The CDR3, as DNA: TGTGCCTGTTATAGAGGCGGGGAGCTGTTTTTT.

V usage is TRBV10-2 and J usage is TRBJ1-2, with 11 bases aligning to TRBD1. The CDR3 runs 14 residues. The germline V gene has CDR1 WSHSY and CDR2 SAAADI. V shed 4 bases, J shed 8 bases, and the junction held 6 bases outside the gene matches. CDR3 DNA: TGCGCCAGCAGTGTTCGGGACAGGGGGAAAGGCTACACCTTC. Protein sequence: CASSVRDRGKGYTF.

The chain carries TRBV5-1 and TRBJ2-7; D not resolved. In germline, CDR1 is SGHRS, CDR2 YFSETQ. The length of the CDR3 is 11 residues. V was trimmed by 4 bases and J by 5 bases, leaving 7 bases between them. The CDR3 nucleotides are TGCGCCAGCAGCAAAAACAACGAGCAGTACTTC. It yields the protein CASSKNNEQYF.

This chain links TRBV2 with TRBJ2-3, with 10 bases fitting TRBD2. The germline gives CDR1 SNHLY, CDR2 FYNNEI. V was pared by 7 bases and J by 0 bases, with 7 bases of the junction left unmatched. CDR3 size: 16 residues. CDR3 in amino acids: CASNQGLAQSTDTQYF. CDR3 bases: TGTGCCAGCAACCAGGGACTAGCGCAGAGCACAGATACGCAGTATTTT.

CDR3 sequence reads: CASSSVSGNTIYF. The CDR3 DNA reads TGTGCCAGCAGTTCAGTATCAGGAAACACCATATATTTT. The rearrangement uses TRBV6-5 and TRBJ1-3; D is unclear. CDR1 and CDR2 (germline): MNHEY, SVGAGI. Trimming pared 4 bases from V and 4 bases from J, leaving 8 bases between. There are 13 residues in the CDR3.

This chain connects TRBV7-9 to TRBJ1-4; the D is unclear. This CDR3 has 14 residues. Germline V CDR1 and CDR2: SEHNR, FQNEAQ (reference sequence). V was shortened by 5 bases and J by 8 bases, with 15 bases between the two germline ends. The CDR3 here is CASSPRRDEEKLFF. CDR3 bases: TGTGCCAGCAGCCCGAGGAGGGATGAGGAAAAACTGTTTTTT.

V gene TRBV18 combines with J gene TRBJ2-3, with TRBD2 as a possible D gene (5 bases). CDR1 and CDR2 from the germline V gene are KGHSH and LQKENI. V was cut by 0 bases and J by 5 bases, with 6 bases left in between. The CDR3 is 13 residues long. The CDR3 DNA sequence: TGTGCCAGCTCACCACCGGCGGGAGATACGCAGTATTTT. Encoded protein: CASSPPAGDTQYF.

The rearrangement joins TRBV5-5 to TRBJ1-2, with D perhaps TRBD1 (5 bases). Looked up from germline, CDR1 is SGHKS and CDR2 is YYEKEE (reference sequence). With 4 bases removed from V and 4 bases from J, the gap between germline ends came to 17 bases. There are 15 residues in the CDR3. The DNA for the CDR3 is TGTGCCAGCAGCCCCTGGACAAGTTTGACCTATGGCTACACCTTC. As protein: CASSPWTSLTYGYTF.

The chain links TRBV2 to TRBJ2-5, with 13 bases lining up with TRBD2. V was clipped by 3 bases and J by 12 bases; unmatched bases: 7. Germline V lookup: CDR1 SNHLY, CDR2 FYNNEI. This CDR3 has 14 residues. CDR3 coding DNA: TGTGCCAGCAGTGACGCTACTAGCGGGGGGGCCGAGTACTTC. Translating gives CASSDATSGGAEYF. The full variable domain, in which reference TRBV2 and TRBJ2-5 provide the parts outside the CDR3, is EPEVTQTPSHQVTQMGQEVILRCVPISNHLYFYWYRQILGQKVEFLVSFYNNEISEKSEIFDDQFSVERPDGSNFTLKIRSTKLEDSAMYFCASSDATSGGAEYFGPGTRLLVL.

The V and J genes are TRBV28 and TRBJ2-7; D uncertain. Trimming cost V 6 bases and J 4 bases, with 7 bases left between them. The CDR3 sequence is 11 residues long. The germline V gene encodes CDR1 MDHEN and CDR2 SYDVKM. The CDR3 nucleotides are TGTGCCAGCAGCACAGTATACGAGCAGTACTTC. This encodes CASSTVYEQYF.

The rearrangement uses TRBV6-5 and TRBJ1-5; possibly TRBD1 for D (5 bases). Germline V gives CDR1 MNHEY, CDR2 SVGAGI. V was clipped by 5 bases and J by 4 bases, with 12 bases between them. CDR3 length: 14 residues. CDR3 sequence (DNA): TGTGCCAGCAGTCAGGGATACAGAAATCAGCCCCAGCATTTT. Protein sequence: CASSQGYRNQPQHF.

The genes are TRBV7-9 and TRBJ1-5; 7 nucleotides line up with TRBD1. Germline V gene sequence: CDR1 SEHNR, CDR2 FQNEAQ (reference sequence). This CDR3 spans 16 amino acids. The trim removed 5 bases at V and 4 bases at J, leaving 11 bases unmatched. In DNA, the CDR3 is TGTGCCAGCAGCCAGATGGGACAGCCTAATAATCAGCCCCAGCATTTT. Translation: CASSQMGQPNNQPQHF.

This clone was observed a few times. The chain links TRBV7-9 to TRBJ2-3; possible D gene TRBD2, 6 bases. CDR1 is SEHNR, CDR2 FQNEAQ, per germline (reference sequence). Trimming shortened V by 3 bases and J by 5 bases, and 9 bases separated the two germline ends. The CDR3 covers 13 residues. This chain's CDR3 is CASSFGGEDTQYF. The CDR3 DNA reads as TGTGCCAGCAGCTTCGGCGGGGAAGATACGCAGTATTTT.

This clone was seen only once. The chain carries TRBV5-1 and TRBJ2-6; a weak D match, TRBD1 (6 bases). Germline CDR1 SGHRS, CDR2 YFSETQ. CDR3 length equals 16 residues. Between the trimmed V and J ends, which lost 8 bases and 0 bases, there was a span of 15 bases. CDR3 nucleotides: TGCGCCAGTAGACAGGCCCCGCGCTCTGGGGCCAACGTCCTGACTTTC. Protein sequence: CASRQAPRSGANVLTF.

The chain is built from TRBV28 and TRBJ2-7, with D hard to call. Germline assignment: CDR1 MDHEN and CDR2 SYDVKM. V gave up 5 bases and J gave up 6 bases, with 20 bases separating them. This CDR3 region has 15 residues. Written as DNA, the CDR3 is TGTGCCAGCAGTGCGCAGAGTGCGGAATTAGGCGAGCAGTACTTC. Translation gives CASSAQSAELGEQYF.

The chain carries TRBV19 and TRBJ1-5; D unresolved. Germline V gives CDR1 LNHDA, CDR2 SQIVND (reference sequence). V lost 7 bases and J lost 3, with 16 bases in between. The CDR3 spans 15 residues. The CDR3 DNA reads TGTGCCAGTAACTCACAAGGAGGGCTCAATCAGCCCCAGCATTTT. Translating gives CASNSQGGLNQPQHF.

This clone was observed a single time. This chain uses TRBV28 with TRBJ2-5; D is ambiguous. The ends were cut back, 5 bases at V and 1 base at J, with 14 bases in the middle. Per the germline V gene, CDR1 is MDHEN and CDR2 is SYDVKM. This CDR3 spans 15 amino acids. The CDR3 DNA follows: TGTGCCAGCAGTCCCCTGGGCCGCTCCCAAGAGACCCAGTACTTC. Amino acid sequence: CASSPLGRSQETQYF. Complete variable domain (other parts from reference TRBV28 and TRBJ2-5): DVKVTQSSRYLVKRTGEKVFLECVQDMDHENMFWYRQDPGLGLRLIYFSYDVKMKEKGDIPEGYSVSREKKERFSLILESASTNQTSMYLCASSPLGRSQETQYFGPGTRLLVL.

The chain couples TRBV4-1 to TRBJ2-5, with a weak D call TRBD2 (5 bases). The CDR3 is 15 amino acids. Germline CDR1 and CDR2: MGHRA and YSYEKL. Trimming took 1 base from V and 5 from J, leaving 14 bases between them. CDR3 DNA sequence: TGCGCCAGCAGCCAAGGGTGGGCGGGTATGGAGACCCAGTACTTC. Its protein is CASSQGWAGMETQYF.

This chain uses TRBV28 with TRBJ1-2, with D maybe TRBD1 (6 bases). This CDR3 comprises 14 residues. CDR1 is MDHEN, CDR2 SYDVKM, per germline. V was shortened by 2 bases and J by 5 bases, with 12 bases between the two germline ends. CDR3 region: CASSLGGAGYGYTF. For the CDR3, the DNA is TGTGCCAGCAGTTTAGGGGGGGCTGGGTATGGCTACACCTTC.

The chain couples TRBV6-5 to TRBJ2-6; tentatively, D is TRBD2 (5 bases). With 6 bases removed from V and 0 bases from J, the gap between germline ends came to 9 bases. From germline, CDR1 is MNHEY and CDR2 SVGAGI. There are 15 residues in the CDR3. CDR3 nucleotides: TGTGCCAGCAGAGCGGTCAGCTCTGGGGCCAACGTCCTGACTTTC. Translated: CASRAVSSGANVLTF.

The chain employs TRBV6-1 and TRBJ2-7; 10 bases fit TRBD1. This CDR3 is 15 amino acids long. Germline V gene data show CDR1 as MNHNS and CDR2 as SASEGT. Unmatched junction bases numbered 6, after V lost 3 bases and J lost 4 bases. The DNA for the CDR3 is TGTGCCAGCAGTGACCAGACAGGGGGCTTTTACGAGCAGTACTTC. It specifies CASSDQTGGFYEQYF.

The chain combines TRBV4-1 with TRBJ2-1; tentative D call: TRBD2 (5 bases). The CDR3 is 17 residues long. Trimming stripped 0 bases from V and 4 bases from J, with 16 bases between. Germline V gene data show CDR1 as MGHRA and CDR2 as YSYEKL. In DNA, the CDR3 is TGCGCCAGCAGCCAAGATCCCCTAGCCCACAGTTACAATGAGCAGTTCTTC. Its translation is CASSQDPLAHSYNEQFF.